This TCR beta chain was identified in a study of blood T cells in healthy people across ages. A second about 7 to 11 cycle PCR used barcoded and J-beta primers. TCRdb used MiXCR to reprocess the 5' RACE reads, holding one entry per CDR3 protein. The sample comprises about 670,000 distinct CDR3 sequences, under 65% of which are singletons, and roughly 13% rests with the top ten. The germline gives CDR1 MNHEY, CDR2 SVGAGI. J was trimmed by 4 bases and V by 7 bases; bases with no gene match: 10. The CDR3 covers 15 residues. The sequence derives from an elderly woman in good health. The sample taken for sequencing was blood. The chain has TRBV6-5 and TRBJ2-3; 8 bases are a match to TRBD2. CDR3 in DNA: TGTGCCAGCATTTGGCGGGAGGCCCTCGCAGATACGCAGTATTTT. Protein: CASIWREALADTQYF.